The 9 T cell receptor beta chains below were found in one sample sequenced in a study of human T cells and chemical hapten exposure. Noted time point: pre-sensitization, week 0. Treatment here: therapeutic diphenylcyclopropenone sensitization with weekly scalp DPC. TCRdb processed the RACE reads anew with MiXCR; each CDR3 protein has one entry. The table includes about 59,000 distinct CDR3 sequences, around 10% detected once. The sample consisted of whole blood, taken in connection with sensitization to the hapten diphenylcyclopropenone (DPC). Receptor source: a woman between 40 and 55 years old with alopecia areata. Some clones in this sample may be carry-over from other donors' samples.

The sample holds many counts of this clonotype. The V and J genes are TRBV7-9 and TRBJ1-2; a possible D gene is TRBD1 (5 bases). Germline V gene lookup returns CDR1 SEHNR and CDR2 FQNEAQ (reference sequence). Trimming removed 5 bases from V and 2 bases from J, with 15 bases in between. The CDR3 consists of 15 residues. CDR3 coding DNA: TGTGCCAGCAGCCCCGTCGGGGCAGGGAACTATGGCTACACCTTC. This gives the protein CASSPVGAGNYGYTF.

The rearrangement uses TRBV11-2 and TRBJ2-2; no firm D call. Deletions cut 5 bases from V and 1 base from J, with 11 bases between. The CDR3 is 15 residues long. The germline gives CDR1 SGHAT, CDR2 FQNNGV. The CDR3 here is CASSGPRQNTGELFF. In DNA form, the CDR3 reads TGTGCCAGCAGCGGACCCAGACAGAACACCGGGGAGCTGTTTTTT.

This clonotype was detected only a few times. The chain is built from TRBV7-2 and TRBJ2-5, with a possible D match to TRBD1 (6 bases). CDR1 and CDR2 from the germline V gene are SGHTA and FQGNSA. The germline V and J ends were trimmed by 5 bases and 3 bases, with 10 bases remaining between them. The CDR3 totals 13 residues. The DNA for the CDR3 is TGTGCCAGCAGCCCCGACAGGAAAGAGACCCAGTACTTC. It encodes CASSPDRKETQYF.

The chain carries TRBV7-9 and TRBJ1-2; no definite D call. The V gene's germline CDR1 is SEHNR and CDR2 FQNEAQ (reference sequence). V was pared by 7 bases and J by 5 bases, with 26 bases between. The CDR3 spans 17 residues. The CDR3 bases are TGTGCCAGCACCAGACGTCCGGGCAGGACTAACGATTATGGCTACACCTTC. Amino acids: CASTRRPGRTNDYGYTF.

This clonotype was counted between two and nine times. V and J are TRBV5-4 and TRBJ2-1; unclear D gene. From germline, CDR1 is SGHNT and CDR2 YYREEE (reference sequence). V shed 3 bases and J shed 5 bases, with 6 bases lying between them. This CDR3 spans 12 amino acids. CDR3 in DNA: TGTGCCAGCAGCTCCGGAGACAATGAGCAGTTCTTC. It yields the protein CASSSGDNEQFF.

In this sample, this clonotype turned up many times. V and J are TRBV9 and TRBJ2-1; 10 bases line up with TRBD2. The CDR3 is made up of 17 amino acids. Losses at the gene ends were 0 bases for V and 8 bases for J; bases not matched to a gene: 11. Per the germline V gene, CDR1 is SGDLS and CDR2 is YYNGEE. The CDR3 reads CASSVGKTSGLKDEQFF. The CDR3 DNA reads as TGTGCCAGCAGCGTAGGTAAGACTAGCGGGTTGAAGGATGAGCAGTTCTTC.

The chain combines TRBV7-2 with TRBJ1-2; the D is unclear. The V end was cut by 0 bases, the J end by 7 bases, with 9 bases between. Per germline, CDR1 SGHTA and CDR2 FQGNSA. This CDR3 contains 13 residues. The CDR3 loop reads CASSLATVVGYTF. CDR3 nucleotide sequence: TGTGCCAGCAGCTTAGCCACAGTTGTTGGCTACACCTTC.

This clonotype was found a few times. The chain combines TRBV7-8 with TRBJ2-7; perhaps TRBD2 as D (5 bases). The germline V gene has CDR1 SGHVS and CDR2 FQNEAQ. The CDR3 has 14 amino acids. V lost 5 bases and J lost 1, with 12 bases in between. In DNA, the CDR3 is TGTGCCAGCAGCCCTACTAGGGAGTCCTACGAGCAGTACTTC. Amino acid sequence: CASSPTRESYEQYF.

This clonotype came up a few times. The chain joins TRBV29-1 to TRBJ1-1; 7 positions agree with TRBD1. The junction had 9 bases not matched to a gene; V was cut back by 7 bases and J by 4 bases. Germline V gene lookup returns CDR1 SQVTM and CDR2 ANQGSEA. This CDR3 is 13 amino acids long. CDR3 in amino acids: CSAGEGAGTEAFF. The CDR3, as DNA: TGCAGCGCCGGCGAGGGGGCCGGCACTGAAGCTTTCTTT.